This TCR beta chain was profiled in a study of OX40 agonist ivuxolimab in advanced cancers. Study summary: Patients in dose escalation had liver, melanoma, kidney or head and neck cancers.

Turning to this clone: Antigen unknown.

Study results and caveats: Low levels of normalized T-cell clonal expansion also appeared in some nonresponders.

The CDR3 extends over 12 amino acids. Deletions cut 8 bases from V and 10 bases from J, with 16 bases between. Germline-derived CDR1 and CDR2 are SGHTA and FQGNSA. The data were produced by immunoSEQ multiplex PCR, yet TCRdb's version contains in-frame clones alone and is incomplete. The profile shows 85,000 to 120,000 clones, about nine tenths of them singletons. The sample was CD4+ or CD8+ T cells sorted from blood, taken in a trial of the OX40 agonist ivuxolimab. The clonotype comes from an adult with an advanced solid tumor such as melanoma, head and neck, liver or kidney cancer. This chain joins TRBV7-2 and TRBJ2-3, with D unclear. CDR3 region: CASRRDVGPQYF. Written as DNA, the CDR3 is TGTGCCAGCCGCCGAGACGTAGGTCCGCAGTATTTT.